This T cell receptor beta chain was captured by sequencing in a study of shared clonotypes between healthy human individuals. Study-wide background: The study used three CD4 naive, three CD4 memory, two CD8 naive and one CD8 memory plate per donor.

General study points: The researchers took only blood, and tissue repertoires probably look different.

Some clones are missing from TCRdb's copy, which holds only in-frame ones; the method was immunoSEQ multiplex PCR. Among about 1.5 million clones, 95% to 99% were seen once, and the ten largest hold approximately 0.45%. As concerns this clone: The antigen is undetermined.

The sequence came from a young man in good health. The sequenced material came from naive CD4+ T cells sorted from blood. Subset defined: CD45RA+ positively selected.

The DNA of the CDR3 is TGTGCCAGCAGCTTTACCGACGGGAGCCACGGTTACGAGCAGTACTTC. Translating it yields CASSFTDGSHGYEQYF. The V gene is TRBV5-6, the J gene TRBJ2-7; perhaps TRBD2 as D (6 bases). The CDR3 totals 16 residues. V shed 2 bases and J shed 4 bases, with 19 bases lying between them. The germline V gene encodes CDR1 SGHDT and CDR2 YYEEEE. Using reference TRBV5-6 and TRBJ2-7 for the parts outside the CDR3, the full variable domain is DAGVTQSPTHLIKTRGQQVTLRCSPKSGHDTVSWYQQALGQGPQFIFQYYEEEERQRGNFPDRFSGHQFPNYSSELNVNALLLGDSALYLCASSFTDGSHGYEQYFGPGTRLTVT.